This T cell receptor (beta chain) was retrieved from a study of blood T cell repertoires in COVID-19 (dated by TCRdb to 2020 to 2021). For context, the study as a whole: The collaborator samples originated in the United States, Italy and Spain and spanned the acute and convalescent phases of COVID-19. A freely available public database, intended as a resource for researchers studying the immune response to SARS-CoV-2, is where the repertoires were released. Sample metadata almost always included a de-identified subject ID, COVID-19 status, age in years and sex. Deeply sampled blood TCRbeta repertoires from subjects exposed to, actively infected with, or recovered from COVID-19 were included in the dataset. HLA class I and class II types, where available, came from metadata supplied by the sample provider rather than from assay-based typing. The material from the prospective study consisted of cDNA or gDNA derived from T cells, B-cell-depleted T cells, or PBMCs. Samples came from the ongoing ImmuneRACE study (first 160 participants) plus 1,254 subjects from 6 global collaborators. What the study reported, not specific to this receptor: The quantity of clinical and demographic metadata differed by source and by participant and was supplied without curation.

Trimming accounts for 6 bases at V and 5 bases at J, while the number of junction bases matched to no gene is 14. Measured from the cysteine to the phenylalanine, the CDR3 is 17 residues long. Kept here is only the CDR3 DNA, which spans 51 bases and is read in frame from base 1. CDR1 SGHTA and CDR2 FQGNSA are derived from the germline V gene. Participants in the prospective study were aged about 18 to 95 years, lived in 24 United States geographic areas, and enrolled through a virtual design. In the prospective study, participants were assigned to cohorts based on the clinical history participants reported in a screening survey and a study questionnaire. Each participant in the prospective study had whole blood, serum and a nasopharyngeal or oropharyngeal swab collected by mobile phlebotomists. Over a 2-month period, participants in the prospective study had the option of providing additional blood draws and questionnaires. Before DNA extraction, blood samples from the prospective study were shipped at room temperature or frozen.

Concerning this clone: Its antigen specificity is not known. The input lacks base qualities; no much larger clone sits a single base away.

The immunoSEQ Assay, a bias-controlled multiplex PCR, was used to amplify TCRbeta CDR3 regions from genomic DNA. The authors' pipeline ran thus. The number of nucleated cells in each sample was estimated by amplification of reference gene primers within the assay. To quantify the absolute abundance of each unique TCRbeta CDR3 rearrangement, sequence reads were collapsed and filtered. Productive Simpson clonality was computed per sample as the square root of Simpson's diversity index over productive rearrangements. The table was pulled from immuneACCESS by TCRdb, which kept in-frame rearrangements only. Such tables lose some clones; where checked, under half of the loss comes from unresolved V genes, and the rest has no known cause. V, J and clone size derive from that table, while D and trimming were established from the DNA sequence. The sample profile shows more than 200,000 clones; around 80% of them were found once. About 7.2% of the sample rests with the top ten.

The sequencing sample was made of PBMCs or T cells enriched from blood (not recorded which). The receptor's source is a middle-aged woman with acute COVID-19. The chain joins TRBV7-2 to TRBJ2-5, and 11 junctional nucleotides match TRBD2. The sequenced DNA is TGTGCCAGCAGTTTGGAGCTAGCGGGAGGTGGGTCGGAGACCCAGTACTTC. This sequence encodes CASSLELAGGGSETQYF. This CDR3, with the reference TRBV7-2 and TRBJ2-5 proteins standing in past its ends, gives the full variable domain GAGVSQSPSNKVTEKGKDVELRCDPISGHTALYWYRQSLGQGLEFLIYFQGNSAPDKSGLPSDRFSAERTGGSVSTLTIQRTQQEDSAVYLCASSLELAGGGSETQYFGPGTRLLVL.